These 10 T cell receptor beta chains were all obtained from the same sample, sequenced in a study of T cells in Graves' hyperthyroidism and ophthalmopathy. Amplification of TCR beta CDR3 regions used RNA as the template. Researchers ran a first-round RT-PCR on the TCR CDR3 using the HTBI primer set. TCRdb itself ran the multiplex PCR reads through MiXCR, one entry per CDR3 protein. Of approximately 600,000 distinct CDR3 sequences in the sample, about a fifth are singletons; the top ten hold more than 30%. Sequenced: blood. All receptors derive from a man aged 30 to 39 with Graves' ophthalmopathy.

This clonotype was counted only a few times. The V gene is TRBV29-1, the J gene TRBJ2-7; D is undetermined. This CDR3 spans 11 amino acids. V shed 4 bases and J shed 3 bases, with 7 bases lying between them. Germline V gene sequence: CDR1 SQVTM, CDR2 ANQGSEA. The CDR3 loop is CSVVTNYEQYF. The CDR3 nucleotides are TGCAGCGTTGTCACAAACTACGAGCAGTACTTC.

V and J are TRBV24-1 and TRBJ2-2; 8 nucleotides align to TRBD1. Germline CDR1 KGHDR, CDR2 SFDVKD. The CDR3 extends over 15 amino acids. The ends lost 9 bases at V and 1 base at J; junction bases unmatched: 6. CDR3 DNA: TGTGCCACCGTGGCCGGGACAGGGAACACCGGGGAGCTGTTTTTT. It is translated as CATVAGTGNTGELFF.

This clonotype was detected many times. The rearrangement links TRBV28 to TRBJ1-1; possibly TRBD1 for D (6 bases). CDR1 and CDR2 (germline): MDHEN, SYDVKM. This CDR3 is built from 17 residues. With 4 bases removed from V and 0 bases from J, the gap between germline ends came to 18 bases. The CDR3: CASSSAPGTPMNTEAFF. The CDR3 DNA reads TGTGCCAGCAGTTCCGCCCCCGGGACACCGATGAACACTGAAGCTTTCTTT.

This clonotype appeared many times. The CDR3 DNA reads TGTGCCAGCAGTCTGGACAGCGATTTGAACACTGAAGCTTTCTTT. Its protein product is CASSLDSDLNTEAFF. The gene calls are TRBV28 and TRBJ1-1; D is possibly TRBD1 (6 bases). The CDR3 runs to 15 residues. Germline CDR1 MDHEN, CDR2 SYDVKM. V dropped 5 bases and J dropped 0 bases, with 13 bases sitting between them.

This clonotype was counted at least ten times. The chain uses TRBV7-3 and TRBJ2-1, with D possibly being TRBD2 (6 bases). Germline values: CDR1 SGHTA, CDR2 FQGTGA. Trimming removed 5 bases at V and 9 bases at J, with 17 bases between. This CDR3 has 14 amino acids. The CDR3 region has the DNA TGTGCCAGCAGCCCACTGGCGGGAACAGCTGAGCAGTTCTTC. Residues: CASSPLAGTAEQFF.

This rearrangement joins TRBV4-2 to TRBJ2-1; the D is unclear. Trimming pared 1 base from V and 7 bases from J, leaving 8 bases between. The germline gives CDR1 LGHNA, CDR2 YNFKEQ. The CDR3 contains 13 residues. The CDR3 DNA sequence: TGTGCCAGCAGCCAAGGGACGACTAATGAGCAGTTCTTC. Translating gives CASSQGTTNEQFF.

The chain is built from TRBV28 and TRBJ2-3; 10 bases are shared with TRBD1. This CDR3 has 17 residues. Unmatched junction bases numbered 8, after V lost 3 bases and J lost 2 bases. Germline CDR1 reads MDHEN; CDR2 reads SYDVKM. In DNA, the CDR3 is TGTGCCAGCAGTTTGCCGGGGGGACAGGGGAACACAGATACGCAGTATTTT. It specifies CASSLPGGQGNTDTQYF. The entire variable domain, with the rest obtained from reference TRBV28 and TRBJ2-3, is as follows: DVKVTQSSRYLVKRTGEKVFLECVQDMDHENMFWYRQDPGLGLRLIYFSYDVKMKEKGDIPEGYSVSREKKERFSLILESASTNQTSMYLCASSLPGGQGNTDTQYFGPGTRLTVL.

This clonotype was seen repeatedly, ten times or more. DNA for the CDR3: TGTGCCAGCAGCCGCACAGAGCTCGAGCAGTACTTC. Its protein product is CASSRTELEQYF. This sequence joins TRBV12-3 or TRBV12-4 and TRBJ2-7; no reliable D call. With 6 bases removed from V and 6 bases from J, the gap between germline ends came to 12 bases. The CDR3 extends over 12 amino acids.

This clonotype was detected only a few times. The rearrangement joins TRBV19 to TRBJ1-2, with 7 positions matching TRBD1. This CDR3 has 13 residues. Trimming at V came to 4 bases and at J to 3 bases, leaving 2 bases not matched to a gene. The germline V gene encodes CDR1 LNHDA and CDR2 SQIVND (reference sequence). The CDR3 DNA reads TGTGCCAGTAGTAAGGACAGGCACTATGGCTACACCTTC. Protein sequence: CASSKDRHYGYTF.

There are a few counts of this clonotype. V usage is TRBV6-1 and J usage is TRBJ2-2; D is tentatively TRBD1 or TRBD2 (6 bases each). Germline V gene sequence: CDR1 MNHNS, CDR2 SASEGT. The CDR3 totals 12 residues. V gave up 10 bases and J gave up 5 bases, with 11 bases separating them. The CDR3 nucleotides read TGTGCCACCCTAGGGGGGACCGGGGAGCTGTTTTTT. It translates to CATLGGTGELFF.